One sample yielded the 30 T cell receptor beta chains listed below, sequenced in a study of blood T cell repertoires in COVID-19. Data came from immunoSEQ multiplex PCR; TCRdb stores just in-frame clones and leaves some out. This table has about 310,000 clones, 85% appearing once. Sample: PBMCs or T cells enriched from blood (not recorded which). The receptors here all came from a woman aged 30 to 39 who had been exposed to COVID-19.

The chain employs TRBV28 and TRBJ1-5, with D hard to call. V lost 5 bases and J lost 4, with 21 bases in between. The germline gives CDR1 MDHEN, CDR2 SYDVKM. The CDR3 has 17 residues. CDR3 in amino acids: CASSPAFRLAGNQPQHF. The CDR3 DNA follows: TGTGCCAGCAGTCCCGCATTTAGATTGGCGGGTAATCAGCCCCAGCATTTT.

This clone was seen once. The genes are TRBV2 and TRBJ2-1, with 8 bases that match TRBD1. The CDR3 runs 15 residues. The junction had 6 bases not matched to a gene; V was cut back by 1 base and J by 7 bases. From germline, CDR1 is SNHLY and CDR2 FYNNEI. The CDR3 DNA reads as TGTGCCAGCAGTGAAGGGCAGGGGGCGCTGAATGAGCAGTTCTTC. Protein product: CASSEGQGALNEQFF.

This clone has only a few counts. This rearrangement joins TRBV6-5 to TRBJ1-2, with D tentatively TRBD1 (5 bases). V gave up 8 bases and J gave up 5 bases, with 12 bases separating them. Germline CDR1 MNHEY, CDR2 SVGAGI. This CDR3 comprises 12 residues. CDR3 residues: CASFRAVYGYTF. The CDR3, as DNA: TGTGCCAGCTTCAGGGCAGTTTATGGCTACACCTTC.

This chain connects TRBV4-3 to TRBJ2-3; 7 positions agree with TRBD2. The CDR3 sequence is 15 residues long. V trimming: 2 bases; J trimming: 1 base; junction bases outside the gene matches: 3. In germline, CDR1 is LGHNA, CDR2 YSLEER. CDR3 DNA: TGCGCCAGCAGCCAATTCCGGGGGGGCACAGATACGCAGTATTTT. This encodes CASSQFRGGTDTQYF.

CDR3 DNA: TGTGCCAGCAGGAATGACAGGGTCGGAACCGGGGAGCTGTTTTTT. Its translation is CASRNDRVGTGELFF. The rearrangement links TRBV6-5 to TRBJ2-2; 7 positions agree with TRBD1. Germline CDR1 MNHEY, CDR2 SVGAGI. The CDR3 extends over 15 amino acids. The ends lost 6 bases at V and 5 bases at J; junction bases unmatched: 9.

The chain employs TRBV9 and TRBJ1-1, with D possibly matching TRBD1 (5 bases). The V end lost 2 bases, the J end lost 4 bases, and 12 bases lay between the germline ends. Per germline, CDR1 SGDLS and CDR2 YYNGEE. This CDR3 comprises 14 residues. CDR3 in DNA: TGTGCCAGCAGCGTCCGACAGTCGGCCACTGAAGCTTTCTTT. It is translated as CASSVRQSATEAFF.

The chain has TRBV2 and TRBJ1-3, with 7 bases aligning to TRBD1. V lost 9 bases, J lost 4 bases, and 12 bases stayed unmatched. Germline V lookup: CDR1 SNHLY, CDR2 FYNNEI. This CDR3 contains 15 residues. As DNA, the CDR3 is TGTGCCAGGACTCCGACAGGGTTAGAAGGAAACACCATATATTTT. Its translation: CARTPTGLEGNTIYF.

This chain links TRBV13 with TRBJ2-7; D unresolved. Trimming pared 5 bases from V and 5 bases from J, leaving 13 bases between. Germline V lookup: CDR1 PRHDT, CDR2 FYEKMQ (reference sequence). There are 13 residues in the CDR3. The DNA of the CDR3 is TGTGCCAGCAGCCTCCAGGTTGGCCACGAGCAGTACTTC. Translated: CASSLQVGHEQYF.

This clone was counted a few times. V is TRBV6-2 or TRBV6-3 and J is TRBJ2-7, with 8 bases lining up with TRBD1. Germline CDR1 MNHEY, CDR2 SVGEGT. The V segment lost 4 bases and the J segment 4 bases; nucleotides outside the gene matches: 9. The CDR3 has 15 residues. CDR3 protein: CASSSSGTGTYEQYF. The DNA for the CDR3 is TGTGCCAGCAGTTCCTCCGGGACAGGCACATACGAGCAGTACTTC.

The chain uses TRBV30 and TRBJ1-3; D may be TRBD1 (5 bases). The V and J ends lost 0 bases and 8 bases respectively, with 14 bases between them. The CDR3 length is 14 residues. Germline lookup yields CDR1 GTSNPN and CDR2 SVGIG (reference sequence). The CDR3 bases are TGTGCCTGGAGTGTGTCAGGGATGGCGCACACCATATATTTT. It yields the protein CAWSVSGMAHTIYF.

In its sample, this clone was seen once. CDR3 loop: CASSSDRESYEQYF. DNA of the CDR3: TGTGCCAGCAGCTCCGACAGGGAATCCTACGAGCAGTACTTC. The genes are TRBV11-1 and TRBJ2-7; 7 bases are a match to TRBD1. Per the germline V gene, CDR1 is SGHAT and CDR2 is FQDESV (reference sequence). The CDR3 consists of 14 residues. V trimming: 4 bases; J trimming: 1 base; junction bases outside the gene matches: 4.

The CDR3 DNA follows: TGTGCCAGCAGTTTTTCCGGGGGCACAGATACGCAGTATTTT. Protein sequence: CASSFSGGTDTQYF. The J gene is TRBJ2-3, the V gene TRBV27; weak D call: TRBD2 (5 bases). Germline assignment: CDR1 MNHEY and CDR2 SMNVEV (reference sequence). V dropped 3 bases and J dropped 1 base, with 8 bases sitting between them. This CDR3 spans 14 amino acids.

J is TRBJ1-2 and V is TRBV5-4; D is unclear. The CDR3 is made up of 11 amino acids. CDR1 is SGHNT and CDR2 is YYREEE in the germline V gene (reference sequence). The V end was cut by 7 bases, the J end by 8 bases, with 12 bases between. The CDR3 is CASRLRGGYTF. The CDR3 nucleotides read TGTGCCAGCCGATTAAGAGGGGGCTACACCTTC.

V gene TRBV19 combines with J gene TRBJ1-2; D is possibly TRBD1 (5 bases). Germline V gene lookup returns CDR1 LNHDA and CDR2 SQIVND (reference sequence). The ends were cut back, 7 bases at V and 4 bases at J, with 10 bases in the middle. The CDR3 is 12 residues long. The CDR3 here is CASTGQSYGYTF. The CDR3 bases are TGTGCCAGTACAGGGCAGAGCTATGGCTACACCTTC.

The rearrangement links TRBV27 to TRBJ2-7; TRBD2 matches at 15 bases. Germline lookup yields CDR1 MNHEY and CDR2 SMNVEV (reference sequence). With V trimmed by 4 bases and J by 6 bases, 4 bases remained unmatched. The CDR3 covers 15 residues. CDR3 region: CASSWTSGRAPEQYF. The CDR3, as DNA: TGTGCCAGCAGTTGGACTAGCGGGAGGGCCCCCGAGCAGTACTTC.

V and J are TRBV15 and TRBJ2-1; 8 nucleotides line up with TRBD1. The CDR3 spans 13 residues. The germline gives CDR1 LNHNV, CDR2 YYDKDF (reference sequence). V was clipped by 4 bases and J by 7 bases; unmatched bases: 3. The CDR3 DNA sequence: TGTGCCACCAGCATTAACAGGGGGAATGAGCAGTTCTTC. As protein: CATSINRGNEQFF.

CDR3 sequence (DNA): TGTGCCAGCTCACTATCCGGGAGACCTGGCGTCCACACCTTC. Amino acids: CASSLSGRPGVHTF. The chain recombines TRBV18 with TRBJ1-2; D remains ambiguous. The CDR3 has 14 amino acids. The germline V gene has CDR1 KGHSH and CDR2 LQKENI. V shed 4 bases and J shed 12 bases, with 21 bases lying between them.

The CDR3 loop is CARRPPGTGGRETQYF. The CDR3 DNA reads as TGTGCCAGGAGGCCCCCCGGGACAGGGGGCAGGGAGACCCAGTACTTC. The V and J genes are TRBV25-1 and TRBJ2-5; TRBD1 matches at 12 bases. Looked up from germline, CDR1 is MGHDK and CDR2 is SYGVNS. The CDR3 is 16 residues long. The trim removed 9 bases at V and 5 bases at J, leaving 13 bases unmatched.

CDR3 in DNA: TGTGCCAGCAGCTTGGTCGGTCCGGAGAAGCAGTACTTC. This gives the protein CASSLVGPEKQYF. V gene TRBV5-4 combines with J gene TRBJ2-7; D ambiguous. The CDR3 loop spans 13 amino acids. The ends were cut back, 0 bases at V and 8 bases at J, with 12 bases in the middle. Germline CDR1 reads SGHNT; CDR2 reads YYREEE (reference sequence).

The table lists this clone with a few counts. V and J are TRBV19 and TRBJ2-2, with 8 bases fitting TRBD1. This CDR3 spans 14 amino acids. V lost 7 bases to trimming and J lost 3 bases; unmatched junction nucleotides: 4. Germline assignment: CDR1 LNHDA and CDR2 SQIVND (reference sequence). The CDR3 loop is CASKPGQDTGELFF. CDR3 sequence (DNA): TGTGCCAGTAAGCCGGGACAGGACACCGGGGAGCTGTTTTTT.

This clone occurred once. The chain combines TRBV19 with TRBJ2-7; tentatively, D is TRBD1 (6 bases). Germline CDR1 LNHDA, CDR2 SQIVND (reference sequence). This CDR3 spans 14 amino acids. V was pared by 5 bases and J by 2 bases, with 13 bases between. CDR3 region: CASSPRDITYEQYF. CDR3 coding DNA: TGTGCCAGTAGTCCGAGGGACATCACCTACGAGCAGTACTTC. Looking up the rest from reference TRBV19 and TRBJ2-7 gives the full variable domain: DGGITQSPKYLFRKEGQNVTLSCEQNLNHDAMYWYRQDPGQGLRLIYYSQIVNDFQKGDIAEGYSVSREKKESFPLTVTSAQKNPTAFYLCASSPRDITYEQYFGPGTRLTVT.

The genes are TRBV7-3 and TRBJ2-6; TRBD1 aligns across 8 bases. The CDR3 covers 17 residues. Germline values: CDR1 SGHTA, CDR2 FQGTGA. J was trimmed by 0 bases and V by 5 bases; bases with no gene match: 6. The CDR3 DNA reads TGTGCCAGCAGCCCACAGGGGGTCCTCTCTGGGGCCAACGTCCTGACTTTC. This codes for CASSPQGVLSGANVLTF.

V usage is TRBV30 and J usage is TRBJ1-2; 7 nucleotides match TRBD1. Germline values: CDR1 GTSNPN, CDR2 SVGIG (reference sequence). Trimming at V came to 3 bases and at J to 5 bases, leaving 9 bases not matched to a gene. The CDR3 runs 14 residues. The CDR3 sequence: CAWRPGTERYGYTF. The CDR3 DNA sequence: TGTGCCTGGAGGCCAGGGACAGAGCGTTATGGCTACACCTTC.

The rearrangement uses TRBV5-4 and TRBJ2-5; D may be TRBD1 (5 bases). Germline V gene sequence: CDR1 SGHNT, CDR2 YYREEE (reference sequence). The CDR3 totals 13 residues. V shed 1 base and J shed 2 bases, with 6 bases lying between them. The CDR3 loop is CASSLKGQETQYF. In DNA form, the CDR3 reads TGTGCCAGCAGCTTGAAGGGGCAAGAGACCCAGTACTTC.

The chain carries TRBV7-8 and TRBJ2-7, with 7 bases fitting TRBD2. This CDR3 is 14 amino acids long. From germline, CDR1 is SGHVS and CDR2 FQNEAQ. V was clipped by 3 bases and J by 3 bases; unmatched bases: 5. The CDR3 is CASSLGGLSYEQYF. CDR3 sequence (DNA): TGTGCCAGCAGCTTGGGGGGACTAAGCTACGAGCAGTACTTC.

This clone was counted only a few times. The V gene is TRBV19, the J gene TRBJ1-5; the match to TRBD1 covers 9 bases. The junction had 1 base not matched to a gene; V was cut back by 5 bases and J by 2 bases. CDR1 is LNHDA and CDR2 is SQIVND in the germline V gene (reference sequence). The length of the CDR3 is 14 residues. The DNA for the CDR3 is TGTGCCAGTAGTTGGACAGGGGGCAATCAGCCCCAGCATTTT. It yields the protein CASSWTGGNQPQHF.

CDR3 sequence (DNA): TGTGCCAGCAGCAAAGGGCGACTGCCGAAACGGACAGATACGCAGTATTTT. Its protein is CASSKGRLPKRTDTQYF. The chain carries TRBV21-1 and TRBJ2-3; the table names TRBD2, a call not compared with the DNA. TRBV21-1 is assigned pseudogene status. This CDR3 region has 17 residues.

This clone has just a few counts. V and J are TRBV30 and TRBJ1-1; TRBD1 agrees at 9 bases. The germline V gene encodes CDR1 GTSNPN and CDR2 SVGIG (reference sequence). V lost 8 bases to trimming and J lost 4 bases; unmatched junction nucleotides: 8. The CDR3 covers 13 residues. For the CDR3, the DNA is TGTGCCGGGTACCGGGACAGGGTCACTGAAGCTTTCTTT. Encoded protein: CAGYRDRVTEAFF.

In its sample, this clone was seen many times. This rearrangement joins TRBV23-1 to TRBJ1-6; 7 nucleotides agree with TRBD1. TRBV23-1 is reported as an ORF; its role is uncertain. The V and J ends lost 8 bases and 7 bases, in that order; junction bases with no gene match: 8. The CDR3 extends over 14 amino acids. The CDR3 coding sequence is TGCGCCAGCGGACTCGACAGGGCCAATTCACCCCTCCACTTT. Translation: CASGLDRANSPLHF.

The chain recombines TRBV7-2 with TRBJ1-4; no firm D call. This CDR3 spans 14 amino acids. Trimming removed 2 bases at V and 5 bases at J, with 9 bases between. Germline-derived CDR1 and CDR2 are SGHTA and FQGNSA. The CDR3 is CASSLFIENEKLFF. The CDR3 bases are TGTGCCAGCAGCTTATTTATTGAGAATGAAAAACTGTTTTTT. The full variable domain, completed using reference TRBV7-2 and TRBJ1-4, is GAGVSQSPSNKVTEKGKDVELRCDPISGHTALYWYRQSLGQGLEFLIYFQGNSAPDKSGLPSDRFSAERTGGSVSTLTIQRTQQEDSAVYLCASSLFIENEKLFFGSGTQLSVL.